The sequence of this T cell receptor (beta chain) was determined in a study of blood T cells in healthy people across ages. This clonotype has a count of ten or more. A J-beta primer mix and a sample-barcoded 5' primer were used in a second PCR of about 7 to 12 cycles. TCRdb analysed the 5' RACE reads with MiXCR anew, one entry per CDR3 protein. This sample has hundreds of thousands of distinct CDR3 sequences, with 52% found just once. The clonotype was recovered from a woman aged 80 or older in good health. The sequenced sample was blood.

CDR3 bases: TGTGCCTGGACACCAGGAGAGATAACTAGCACAGATACGCAGTATTTT. Encoded protein: CAWTPGEITSTDTQYF. The chain uses TRBV30 and TRBJ2-3; D is uncertain. This CDR3 region has 16 residues. Trimming cost V 4 bases and J 0 bases, with 17 bases left between them. The germline V gene has CDR1 GTSNPN and CDR2 SVGIG (reference sequence). Variable domain in full (rest from reference TRBV30 and TRBJ2-3): SQTIHQWPATLVQPVGSPLSLECTVEGTSNPNLYWYRQAAGRGLQLLFYSVGIGQISSEVPQNLSASRPQDRQFILSSKKLLLSDSGFYLCAWTPGEITSTDTQYFGPGTRLTVL.